The clone carrying this T cell receptor (beta chain) came up a few times. This entry is derived from a study of T-cell reconstitution after alpha-beta-depleted transplantation in children. This CDR3 has 13 residues. The V end was cut by 3 bases, the J end by 0 bases, with 5 bases between. CDR1 and CDR2 (germline): ENHRY, SYGVKD. Unique molecular identifiers featured in how the TCRbeta library was prepared. TCRdb independently ran MiXCR on the PCR reads; one entry per CDR3 protein. The sample holds about a million distinct CDR3 sequences, 25% to 30% seen once. The sequence was collected from a boy in the first two years of life who had a stem cell transplant for SCID, so the T cells may come from the graft donor. The chain combines TRBV10-3 with TRBJ1-2; no clear D. This sample comprised PBMCs, mostly from graft donor cells, obtained 360 days after TCRalphabeta/CD19-depleted stem cell transplant. CDR3 residues: CAISDEANYGYTF. The CDR3 DNA reads as TGTGCCATCAGTGACGAAGCTAACTATGGCTACACCTTC.